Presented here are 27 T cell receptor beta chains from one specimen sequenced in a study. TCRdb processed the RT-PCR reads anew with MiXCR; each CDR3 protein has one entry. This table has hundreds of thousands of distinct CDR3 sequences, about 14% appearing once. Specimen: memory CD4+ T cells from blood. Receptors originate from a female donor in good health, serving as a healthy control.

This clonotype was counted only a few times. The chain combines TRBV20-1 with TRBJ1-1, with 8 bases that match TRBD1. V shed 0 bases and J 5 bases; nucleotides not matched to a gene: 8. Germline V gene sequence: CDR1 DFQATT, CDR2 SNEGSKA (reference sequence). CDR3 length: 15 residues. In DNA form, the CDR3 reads TGCAGTGCTAGAGATCACGTCAGGGGGCTAACTGAAGCTTTCTTT. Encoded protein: CSARDHVRGLTEAFF.

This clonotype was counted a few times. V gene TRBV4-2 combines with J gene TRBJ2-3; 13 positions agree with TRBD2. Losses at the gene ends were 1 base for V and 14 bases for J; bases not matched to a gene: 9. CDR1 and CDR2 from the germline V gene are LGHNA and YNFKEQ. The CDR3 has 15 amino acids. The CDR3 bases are TGTGCCAGCAGCCAAGGAGGACTAGCGGGAGCCCCGGTGTATTTT. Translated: CASSQGGLAGAPVYF.

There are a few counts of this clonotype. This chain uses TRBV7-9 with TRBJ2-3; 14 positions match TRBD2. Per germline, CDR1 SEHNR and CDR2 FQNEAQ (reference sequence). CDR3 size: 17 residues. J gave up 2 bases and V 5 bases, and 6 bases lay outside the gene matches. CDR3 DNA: TGTGCCAGCAGCAGGGGACTAGCGGGGGACCACACAGATACGCAGTATTTT. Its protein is CASSRGLAGDHTDTQYF.

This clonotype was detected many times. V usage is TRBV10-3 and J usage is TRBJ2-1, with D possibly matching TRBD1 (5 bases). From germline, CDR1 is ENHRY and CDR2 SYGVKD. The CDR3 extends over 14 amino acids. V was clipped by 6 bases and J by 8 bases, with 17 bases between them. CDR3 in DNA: TGTGCCATCAGCGGCCAAGGGGTATGGGATGAGCAGTTCTTC. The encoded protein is CAISGQGVWDEQFF.

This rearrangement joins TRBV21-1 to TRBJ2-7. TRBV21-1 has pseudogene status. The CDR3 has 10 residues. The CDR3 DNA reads TGTGCCAGCAGAAGGAGCGAGCAGTACTTC. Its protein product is CASRRSEQYF.

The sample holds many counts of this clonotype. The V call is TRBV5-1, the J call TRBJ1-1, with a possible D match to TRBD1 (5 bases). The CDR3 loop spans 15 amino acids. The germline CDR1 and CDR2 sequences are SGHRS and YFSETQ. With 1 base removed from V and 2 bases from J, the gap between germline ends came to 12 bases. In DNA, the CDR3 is TGCGCCAGCAGCTTGATGGGGGGGTCTAACACTGAAGCTTTCTTT. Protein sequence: CASSLMGGSNTEAFF.

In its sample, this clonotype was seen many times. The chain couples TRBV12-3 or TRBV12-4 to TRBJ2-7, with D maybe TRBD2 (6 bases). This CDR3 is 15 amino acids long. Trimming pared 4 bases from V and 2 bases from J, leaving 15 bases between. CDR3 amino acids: CASSSDGTRTYEQYF. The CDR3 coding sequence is TGTGCCAGCAGTTCCGACGGGACTCGTACCTACGAGCAGTACTTC.

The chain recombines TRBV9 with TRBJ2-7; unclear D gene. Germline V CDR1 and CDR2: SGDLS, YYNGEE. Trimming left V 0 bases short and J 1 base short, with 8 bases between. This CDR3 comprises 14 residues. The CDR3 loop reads CASSVDNLSYEQYF. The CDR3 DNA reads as TGTGCCAGCAGCGTAGATAACCTTTCCTACGAGCAGTACTTC.

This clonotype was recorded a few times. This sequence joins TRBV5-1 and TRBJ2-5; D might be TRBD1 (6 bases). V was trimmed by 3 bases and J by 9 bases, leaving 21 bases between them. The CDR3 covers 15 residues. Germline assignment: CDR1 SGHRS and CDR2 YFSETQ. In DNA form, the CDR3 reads TGCGCCAGCAGCTCACAGGGCACCGGACAGCAGGCCCAGTACTTC. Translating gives CASSSQGTGQQAQYF.

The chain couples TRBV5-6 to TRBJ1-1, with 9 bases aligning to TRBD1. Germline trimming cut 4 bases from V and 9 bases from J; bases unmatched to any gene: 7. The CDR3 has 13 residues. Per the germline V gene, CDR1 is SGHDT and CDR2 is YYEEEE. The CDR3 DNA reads TGTGCCAGCAGCAGGGGACAGGGATTGAAAGCTTTCTTT. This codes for CASSRGQGLKAFF.

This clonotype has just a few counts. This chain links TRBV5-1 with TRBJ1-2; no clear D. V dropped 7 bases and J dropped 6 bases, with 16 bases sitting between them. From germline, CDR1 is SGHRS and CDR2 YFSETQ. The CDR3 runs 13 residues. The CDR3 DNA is TGCGCCAGCCGGGTCCAAAACGAAGATGGCTACACCTTC. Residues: CASRVQNEDGYTF.

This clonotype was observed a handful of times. This CDR3 is CASSQARTGGFRSYEQYF. The DNA for the CDR3 is TGTGCCAGCAGCCAAGCTCGGACAGGGGGCTTTCGCTCCTACGAGCAGTACTTC. The chain links TRBV13 to TRBJ2-7; 11 bases map to TRBD1. Germline CDR1 is PRHDT and CDR2 is FYEKMQ (reference sequence). CDR3 length: 18 amino acids. Losses at the gene ends were 5 bases for V and 0 bases for J; bases not matched to a gene: 12.

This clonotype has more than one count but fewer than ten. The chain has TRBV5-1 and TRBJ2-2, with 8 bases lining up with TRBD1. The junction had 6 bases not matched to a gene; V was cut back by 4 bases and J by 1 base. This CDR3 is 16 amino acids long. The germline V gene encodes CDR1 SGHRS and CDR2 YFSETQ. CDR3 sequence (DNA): TGCGCCAGCAGCCCTGCCGGGACAGGGAACACCGGGGAGCTGTTTTTT. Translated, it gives CASSPAGTGNTGELFF.

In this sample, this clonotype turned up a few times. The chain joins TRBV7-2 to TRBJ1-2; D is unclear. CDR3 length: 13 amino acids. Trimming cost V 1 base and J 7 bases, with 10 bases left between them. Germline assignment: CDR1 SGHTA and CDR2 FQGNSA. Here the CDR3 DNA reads TGTGCCAGCAGCTTAGTAACGAGGTTTGGCTACACCTTC. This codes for CASSLVTRFGYTF.

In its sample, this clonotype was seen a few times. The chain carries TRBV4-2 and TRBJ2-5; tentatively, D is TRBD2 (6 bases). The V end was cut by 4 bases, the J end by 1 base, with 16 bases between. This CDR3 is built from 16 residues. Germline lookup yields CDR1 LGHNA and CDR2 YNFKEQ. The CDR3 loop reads CASSPHGASAQETQYF. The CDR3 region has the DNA TGTGCCAGCAGCCCCCACGGGGCTAGCGCCCAAGAGACCCAGTACTTC.

The CDR3 here is CASSQDGFFYNEQFF. CDR3 DNA: TGTGCCAGCAGCCAAGACGGGTTTTTCTACAATGAGCAGTTCTTC. The chain employs TRBV4-2 and TRBJ2-1; D gene uncertain. The V gene lost 0 bases and the J gene lost 3 bases, with 9 bases spanning the gap. There are 15 residues in the CDR3. Germline lookup yields CDR1 LGHNA and CDR2 YNFKEQ.

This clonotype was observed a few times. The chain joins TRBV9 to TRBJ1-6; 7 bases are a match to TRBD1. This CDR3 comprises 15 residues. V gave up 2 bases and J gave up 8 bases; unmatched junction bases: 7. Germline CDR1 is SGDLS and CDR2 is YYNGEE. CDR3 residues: CASSVKGAWDSPLHF. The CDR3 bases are TGTGCCAGCAGCGTGAAGGGGGCCTGGGATTCACCCCTCCACTTT. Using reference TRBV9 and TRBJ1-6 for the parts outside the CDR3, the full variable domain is DSGVTQTPKHLITATGQRVTLRCSPRSGDLSVYWYQQSLDQGLQFLIQYYNGEERAKGNILERFSAQQFPDLHSELNLSSLELGDSALYFCASSVKGAWDSPLHFGNGTRLTVT.

The CDR3 nucleotides read TGTGCCAGCAGCCCGCTCGGTACGGGACAGGGAGATACGCAGTATTTT. The encoded protein is CASSPLGTGQGDTQYF. The V call is TRBV3-1, the J call TRBJ2-3; 9 bases line up with TRBD1. Germline-derived CDR1 and CDR2 are LGHDT and YNNKEL (reference sequence). The CDR3 length is 16 residues. After removal of 4 bases from V and 5 bases from J, the junction contained 10 bases not matched to a gene.

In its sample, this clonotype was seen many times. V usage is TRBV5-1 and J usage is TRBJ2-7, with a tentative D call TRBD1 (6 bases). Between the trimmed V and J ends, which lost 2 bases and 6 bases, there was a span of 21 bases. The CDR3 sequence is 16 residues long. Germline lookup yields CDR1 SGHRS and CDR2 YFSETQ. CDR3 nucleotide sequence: TGCGCCAGCAGCTTCAGGGGCCCACCATTTCAACGCGAGCAGTACTTC. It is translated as CASSFRGPPFQREQYF.

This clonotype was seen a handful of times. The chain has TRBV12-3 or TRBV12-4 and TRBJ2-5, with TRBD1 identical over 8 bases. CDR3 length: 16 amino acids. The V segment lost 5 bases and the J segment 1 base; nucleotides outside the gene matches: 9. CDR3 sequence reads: CASSRLGQGPQETQYF. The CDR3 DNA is TGTGCCAGCAGTCGCCTCGGACAGGGACCCCAAGAGACCCAGTACTTC.

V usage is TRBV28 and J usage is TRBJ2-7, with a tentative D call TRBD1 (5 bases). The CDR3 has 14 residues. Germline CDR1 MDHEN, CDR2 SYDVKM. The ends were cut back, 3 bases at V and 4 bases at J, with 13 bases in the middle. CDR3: CASSLSGFRYEQYF. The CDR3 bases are TGTGCCAGCAGTTTGTCAGGGTTTCGGTACGAGCAGTACTTC.

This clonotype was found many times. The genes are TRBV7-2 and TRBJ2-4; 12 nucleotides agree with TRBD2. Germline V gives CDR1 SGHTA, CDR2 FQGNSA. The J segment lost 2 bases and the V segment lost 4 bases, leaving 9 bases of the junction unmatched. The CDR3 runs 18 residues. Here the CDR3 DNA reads TGTGCCAGCAGCTCCTCTAGCGGGAGGGCCCAGTCCAAAAACATTCAGTACTTC. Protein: CASSSSSGRAQSKNIQYF.

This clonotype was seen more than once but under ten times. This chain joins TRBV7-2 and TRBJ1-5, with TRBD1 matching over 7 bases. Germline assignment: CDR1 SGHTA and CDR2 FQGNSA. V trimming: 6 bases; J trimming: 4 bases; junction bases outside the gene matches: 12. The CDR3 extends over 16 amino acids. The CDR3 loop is CASSQSRTGQNQPQHF. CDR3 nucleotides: TGTGCCAGCAGTCAGTCTAGGACAGGTCAAAATCAGCCCCAGCATTTT.

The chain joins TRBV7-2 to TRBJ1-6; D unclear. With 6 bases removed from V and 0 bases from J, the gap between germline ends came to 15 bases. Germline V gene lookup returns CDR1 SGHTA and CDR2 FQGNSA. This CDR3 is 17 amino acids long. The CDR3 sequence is CASRSPRESSYNSPLHF. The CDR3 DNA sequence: TGTGCCAGCAGATCACCCCGGGAGAGCTCCTATAATTCACCCCTCCACTTT.

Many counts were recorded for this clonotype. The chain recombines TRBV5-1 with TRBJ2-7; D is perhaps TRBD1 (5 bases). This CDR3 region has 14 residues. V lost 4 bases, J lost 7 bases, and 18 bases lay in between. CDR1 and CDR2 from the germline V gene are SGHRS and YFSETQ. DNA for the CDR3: TGCGCCAGCAGCGTGGACACCGCAATGGGGGAGCAGTACTTC. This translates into CASSVDTAMGEQYF. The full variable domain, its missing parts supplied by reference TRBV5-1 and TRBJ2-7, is KAGVTQTPRYLIKTRGQQVTLSCSPISGHRSVSWYQQTPGQGLQFLFEYFSETQRNKGNFPGRFSGRQFSNSRSEMNVSTLELGDSALYLCASSVDTAMGEQYFGPGTRLTVT.

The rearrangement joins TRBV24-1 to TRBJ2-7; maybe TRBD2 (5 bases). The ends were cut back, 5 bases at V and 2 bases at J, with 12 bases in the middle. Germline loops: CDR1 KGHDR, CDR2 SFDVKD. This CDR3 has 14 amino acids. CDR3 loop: CATSGTDGTYEQYF. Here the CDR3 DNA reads TGTGCCACCAGTGGGACCGACGGGACCTACGAGCAGTACTTC.

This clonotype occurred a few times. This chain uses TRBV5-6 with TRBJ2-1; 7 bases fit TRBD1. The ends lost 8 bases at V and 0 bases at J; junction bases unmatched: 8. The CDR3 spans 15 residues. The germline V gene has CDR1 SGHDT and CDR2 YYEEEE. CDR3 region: CASTGTDRSYNEQFF. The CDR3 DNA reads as TGTGCCAGTACAGGGACAGACCGCTCCTACAATGAGCAGTTCTTC.